This is a list of T cell receptor beta chains from one sample in a study of blood T cell repertoires in COVID-19. Produced via immunoSEQ multiplex PCR; TCRdb's table is partial and in-frame only. Here the sample spans approximately 150,000 clones, 80% to 90% being singletons. Sequences were obtained from peripheral blood. These receptors were taken from a woman between 50 and 59 years old with active or convalescent COVID-19. CDR3s include the opening cysteine and the closing phenylalanine or tryptophan. D genes are given only for firm matches. Clone size is shown for a subset of rows, as once, few, many or a class of expanded clone.

V gene: TRBV2
clone size: few
D gene: -
J gene: TRBJ2-3
CDR3 protein: CASRIGGTDTQYF
CDR3 DNA: TGTGCCAGCAGGATCGGGGGAACAGATACGCAGTATTTT

V gene: TRBV11-2
clone size: -
D gene: -
J gene: TRBJ1-2
CDR3 protein: CASSLLTGGYTF
CDR3 DNA: TGTGCCAGCAGCCTGTTGACAGGCGGCTACACCTTC

V gene: TRBV6-5
clone size: once
D gene: -
J gene: TRBJ1-2
CDR3 protein: CASSPTRQSNYGYTF
CDR3 DNA: TGTGCCAGCAGTCCAACAAGACAGTCGAACTATGGCTACACCTTC

V gene: TRBV13
clone size: -
D gene: -
J gene: TRBJ1-1
CDR3 protein: CASTHWAPQGPEAFF
CDR3 DNA: TGTGCCAGCACCCATTGGGCCCCACAGGGCCCTGAAGCTTTCTTT

V gene: TRBV11-2
clone size: -
D gene: -
J gene: TRBJ2-5
CDR3 protein: CASSFGQKETQYF
CDR3 DNA: TGTGCCAGCAGCTTCGGACAGAAAGAGACCCAGTACTTC

V gene: TRBV7-9
clone size: -
D gene: -
J gene: TRBJ1-2
CDR3 protein: CASSPTGSYGYTF
CDR3 DNA: TGTGCCAGCAGCCCCACGGGATCCTATGGCTACACCTTC

V gene: TRBV25-1
clone size: -
D gene: TRBD1
J gene: TRBJ2-7
CDR3 protein: CASSGTGPYEQYF
CDR3 DNA: TGTGCCAGCAGCGGGACAGGCCCCTACGAGCAGTACTTC

V gene: TRBV3-1/TRBV3-2
clone size: many
D gene: -
J gene: TRBJ2-7
CDR3 protein: CASRRQPNSYEQYF
CDR3 DNA: TGTGCCAGCAGACGACAGCCTAACTCCTACGAGCAGTACTTC

V gene: TRBV7-7
clone size: -
D gene: -
J gene: TRBJ2-1
CDR3 protein: CASSPTEDNEQFF
CDR3 DNA: TGTGCTAGCAGCCCGACTGAGGACAATGAGCAGTTCTTC

V gene: TRBV5-6
clone size: -
D gene: TRBD1
J gene: TRBJ1-2
CDR3 protein: CASSLAGTDYGYTF
CDR3 DNA: TGTGCCAGCAGCCTAGCCGGGACAGATTATGGCTACACCTTC

V gene: TRBV20-1
clone size: -
D gene: -
J gene: TRBJ2-7
CDR3 protein: CSARFTREQYF
CDR3 DNA: TGCAGTGCTAGGTTTACTCGCGAGCAGTACTTC

V gene: TRBV30
clone size: -
D gene: -
J gene: TRBJ1-2
CDR3 protein: CAWMAANYGYTF
CDR3 DNA: TGTGCCTGGATGGCAGCTAACTATGGCTACACCTTC

V gene: TRBV6-1
clone size: -
D gene: TRBD1
J gene: TRBJ1-1
CDR3 protein: CASSEGTGKGEAFF
CDR3 DNA: TGTGCCAGCAGTGAAGGGACAGGGAAAGGTGAAGCTTTCTTT

V gene: TRBV25-1
clone size: -
D gene: -
J gene: TRBJ2-5
CDR3 protein: CASSESTGGGAETQYF
CDR3 DNA: TGTGCCAGCAGTGAATCCACAGGGGGGGGTGCGGAGACCCAGTACTTC

V gene: TRBV4-3
clone size: -
D gene: -
J gene: TRBJ1-3
CDR3 protein: CASSQAWTSSSGNTIYF
CDR3 DNA: TGCGCCAGCAGCCAAGCGTGGACTTCCAGCTCTGGAAACACCATATATTTT

V gene: TRBV5-1
clone size: -
D gene: TRBD1
J gene: TRBJ1-1
CDR3 protein: CASSKLAGQLLFMNTEAFF
CDR3 DNA: TGCGCCAGCAGCAAGCTTGCGGGACAGCTTCTGTTTATGAACACTGAAGCTTTCTTT

V gene: TRBV7-9
clone size: -
D gene: TRBD2
J gene: TRBJ2-7
CDR3 protein: CASSLPSSGRAHEQYF
CDR3 DNA: TGTGCCAGCAGCTTACCGTCGAGCGGGAGGGCTCACGAGCAGTACTTC

V gene: TRBV29-1
clone size: -
D gene: -
J gene: TRBJ1-2
CDR3 protein: CSVVTDYGYTF
CDR3 DNA: TGCAGCGTTGTTACAGATTATGGCTACACCTTC

V gene: TRBV10-2
clone size: -
D gene: TRBD1
J gene: TRBJ1-2
CDR3 protein: CASSGQGSGYTF
CDR3 DNA: TGCGCCAGCAGCGGACAGGGGTCCGGCTACACCTTC

V gene: TRBV7-2
clone size: -
D gene: TRBD1
J gene: TRBJ2-7
CDR3 protein: CASSLAGGRYEQYF
CDR3 DNA: TGTGCCAGCAGCTTGGCAGGGGGCAGGTACGAGCAGTACTTC

V gene: TRBV27
clone size: -
D gene: -
J gene: TRBJ2-1
CDR3 protein: CASSFAAGPHNEQFF
CDR3 DNA: TGTGCCAGCAGTTTTGCTGCAGGTCCCCACAATGAGCAGTTCTTC

V gene: TRBV28
clone size: -
D gene: TRBD2
J gene: TRBJ2-5
CDR3 protein: CASSSPSGRAVGQETQYF
CDR3 DNA: TGTGCCAGCAGTTCCCCCAGCGGGAGGGCCGTTGGGCAAGAGACCCAGTACTTC

V gene: TRBV7-8
clone size: -
D gene: TRBD2
J gene: TRBJ2-3
CDR3 protein: CASSQREGPRDTQYF
CDR3 DNA: TGTGCCAGCAGCCAGCGGGAGGGCCCTAGGGATACGCAGTATTTT

V gene: TRBV12-3/TRBV12-4
clone size: -
D gene: -
J gene: TRBJ2-7
CDR3 protein: CASRLDNIYEQYF
CDR3 DNA: TGTGCCAGCAGACTTGACAACATATACGAGCAGTACTTC

V gene: TRBV6-5
clone size: -
D gene: TRBD1
J gene: TRBJ1-2
CDR3 protein: CASRSGQVYGYTF
CDR3 DNA: TGTGCCAGCAGAAGCGGACAGGTCTATGGCTACACCTTC

V gene: TRBV11-2
clone size: -
D gene: TRBD2
J gene: TRBJ2-7
CDR3 protein: CASSLRWEGPYEQYF
CDR3 DNA: TGTGCCAGCAGCTTACGGTGGGAGGGACCCTACGAGCAGTACTTC

V gene: TRBV4-2
clone size: few
D gene: TRBD2
J gene: TRBJ2-3
CDR3 protein: CASSQQLATGGGGTDTQYF
CDR3 DNA: TGTGCCAGCAGCCAACAACTAGCGACAGGCGGGGGGGGCACAGATACGCAGTATTTT

V gene: TRBV19
clone size: -
D gene: -
J gene: TRBJ2-1
CDR3 protein: CASSIGGGLVDEQFF
CDR3 DNA: TGTGCCAGTAGTATAGGAGGGGGTTTGGTCGATGAGCAGTTCTTC

V gene: TRBV9
clone size: -
D gene: TRBD1
J gene: TRBJ1-1
CDR3 protein: CASSPTRTGYDTEAFF
CDR3 DNA: TGTGCCAGCAGCCCCACCCGGACAGGGTATGACACTGAAGCTTTCTTT

V gene: TRBV28
clone size: -
D gene: -
J gene: TRBJ1-1
CDR3 protein: CASSQEDGWNTEAFF
CDR3 DNA: TGTGCCAGCAGCCAGGAGGACGGGTGGAACACTGAAGCTTTCTTT

V gene: TRBV5-6
clone size: -
D gene: TRBD1
J gene: TRBJ1-1
CDR3 protein: CASSIPGGKAFF
CDR3 DNA: TGTGCCAGCAGCATACCAGGGGGCAAAGCTTTCTTT